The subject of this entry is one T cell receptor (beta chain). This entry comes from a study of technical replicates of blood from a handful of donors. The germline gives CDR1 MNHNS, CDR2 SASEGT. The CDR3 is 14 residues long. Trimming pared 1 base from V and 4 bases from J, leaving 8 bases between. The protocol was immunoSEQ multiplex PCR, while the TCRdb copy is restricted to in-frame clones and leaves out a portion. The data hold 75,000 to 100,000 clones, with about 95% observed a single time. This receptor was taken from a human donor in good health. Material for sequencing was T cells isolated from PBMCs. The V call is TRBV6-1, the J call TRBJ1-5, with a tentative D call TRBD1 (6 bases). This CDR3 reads CASSEGQANQPQHF. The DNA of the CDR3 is TGTGCCAGCAGTGAAGGACAGGCTAATCAGCCCCAGCATTTT.